The 2 T cell receptor beta chains reported below all come from one sample, sequenced in a study of blood T cell repertoires in COVID-19. Clones were sequenced by immunoSEQ multiplex PCR, and TCRdb holds only the in-frame ones, with some missing. This sample has some 370,000 clones, with around 90% found just once. The sample was peripheral blood. Receptor source: a man in his late teens or twenties with active or convalescent COVID-19.

V gene TRBV9 combines with J gene TRBJ2-7; D is unclear. Per the germline V gene, CDR1 is SGDLS and CDR2 is YYNGEE. The CDR3 is 13 amino acids. Trimming shortened V by 0 bases and J by 0 bases, and 4 bases separated the two germline ends. The CDR3 DNA is TGTGCCAGCAGCGTAGGGAGCTCCTACGAGCAGTACTTC. This encodes CASSVGSSYEQYF.

The gene calls are TRBV18 and TRBJ1-1; D is ambiguous. Germline V gives CDR1 KGHSH, CDR2 LQKENI. The length of the CDR3 is 16 residues. With 2 bases removed from V and 0 bases from J, the gap between germline ends came to 13 bases. The CDR3 coding sequence is TGTGCCAGCTCACCAGTCCCAGCCGGGATGAACACTGAAGCTTTCTTT. Its translation is CASSPVPAGMNTEAFF. The full variable domain, its missing parts supplied by reference TRBV18 and TRBJ1-1, is NAGVMQNPRHLVRRRGQEARLRCSPMKGHSHVYWYRQLPEEGLKFMVYLQKENIIDESGMPKERFSAEFPKEGPSILRIQQVVRGDSAAYFCASSPVPAGMNTEAFFGQGTRLTVV.